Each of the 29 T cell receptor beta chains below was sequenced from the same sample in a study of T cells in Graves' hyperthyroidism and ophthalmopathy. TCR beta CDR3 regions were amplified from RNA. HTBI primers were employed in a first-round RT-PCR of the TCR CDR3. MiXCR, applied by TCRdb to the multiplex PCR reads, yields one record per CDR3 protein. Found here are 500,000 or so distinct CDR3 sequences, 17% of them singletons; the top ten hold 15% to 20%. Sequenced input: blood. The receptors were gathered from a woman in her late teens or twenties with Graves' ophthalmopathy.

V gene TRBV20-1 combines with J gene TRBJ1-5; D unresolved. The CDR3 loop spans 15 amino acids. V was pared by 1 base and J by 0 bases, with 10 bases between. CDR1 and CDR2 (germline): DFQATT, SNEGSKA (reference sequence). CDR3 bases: TGCAGTGCTAGAGTGTCGGGTTTTAGCAATCAGCCCCAGCATTTT. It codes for CSARVSGFSNQPQHF.

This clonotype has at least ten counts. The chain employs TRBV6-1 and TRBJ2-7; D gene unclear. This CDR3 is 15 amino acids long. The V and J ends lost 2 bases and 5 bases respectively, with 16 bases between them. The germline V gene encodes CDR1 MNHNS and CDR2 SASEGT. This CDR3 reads CASSETRANFNEQYF. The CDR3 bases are TGTGCCAGCAGTGAAACCCGGGCCAACTTCAACGAGCAGTACTTC.

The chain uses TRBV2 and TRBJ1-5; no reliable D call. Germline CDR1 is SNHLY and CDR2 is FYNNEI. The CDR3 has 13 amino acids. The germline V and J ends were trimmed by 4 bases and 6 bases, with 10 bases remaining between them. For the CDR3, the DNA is TGTGCCAGCAGTGTCGGGGTTGGTCAGCCCCAGCATTTT. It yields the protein CASSVGVGQPQHF.

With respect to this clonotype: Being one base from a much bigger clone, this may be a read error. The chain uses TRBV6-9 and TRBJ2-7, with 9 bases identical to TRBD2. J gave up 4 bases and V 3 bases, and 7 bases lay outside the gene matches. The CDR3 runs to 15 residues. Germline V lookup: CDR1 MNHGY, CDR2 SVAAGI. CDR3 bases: TGTGCCAGCAGTTACGGGTGGCTAGCGGGGTACGAGCAGTACTTC. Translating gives CASSYGWLAGYEQYF.

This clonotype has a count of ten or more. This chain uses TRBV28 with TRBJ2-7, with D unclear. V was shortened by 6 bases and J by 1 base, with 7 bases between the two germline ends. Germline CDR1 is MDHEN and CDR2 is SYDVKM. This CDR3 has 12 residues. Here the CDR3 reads CASRGSSYEQYF. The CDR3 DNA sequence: TGTGCCAGCAGGGGCAGTTCCTACGAGCAGTACTTC.

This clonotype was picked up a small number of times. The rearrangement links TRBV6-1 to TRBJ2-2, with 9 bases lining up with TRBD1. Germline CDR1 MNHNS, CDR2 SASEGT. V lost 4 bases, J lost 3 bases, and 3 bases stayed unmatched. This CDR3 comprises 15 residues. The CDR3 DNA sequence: TGTGCCAGCAGTGCCCGACAGGGGGACACCGGGGAGCTGTTTTTT. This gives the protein CASSARQGDTGELFF.

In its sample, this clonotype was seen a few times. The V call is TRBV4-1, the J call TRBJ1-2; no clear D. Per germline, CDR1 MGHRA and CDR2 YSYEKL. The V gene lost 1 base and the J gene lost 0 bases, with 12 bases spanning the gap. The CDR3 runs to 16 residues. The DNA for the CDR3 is TGCGCCAGCAGCCAAGGCTCTAGAAGTGCTAACTATGGCTACACCTTC. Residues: CASSQGSRSANYGYTF.

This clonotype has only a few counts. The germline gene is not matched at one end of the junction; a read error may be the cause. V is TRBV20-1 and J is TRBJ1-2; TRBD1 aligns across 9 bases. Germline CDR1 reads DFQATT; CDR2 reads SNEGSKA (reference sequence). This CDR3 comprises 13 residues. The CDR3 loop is CSARGQGIYGYTF. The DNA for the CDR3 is TGCAGTGCCAGAGGACAGGGGATCTATGGCTACACCTTC.

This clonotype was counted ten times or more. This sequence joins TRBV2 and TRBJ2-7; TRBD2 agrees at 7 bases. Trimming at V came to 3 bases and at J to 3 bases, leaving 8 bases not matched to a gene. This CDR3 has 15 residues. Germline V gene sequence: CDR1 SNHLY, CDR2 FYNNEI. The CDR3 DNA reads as TGTGCCAGCAGTGAGCCTAGCGGTACGGACTACGAGCAGTACTTC. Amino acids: CASSEPSGTDYEQYF.

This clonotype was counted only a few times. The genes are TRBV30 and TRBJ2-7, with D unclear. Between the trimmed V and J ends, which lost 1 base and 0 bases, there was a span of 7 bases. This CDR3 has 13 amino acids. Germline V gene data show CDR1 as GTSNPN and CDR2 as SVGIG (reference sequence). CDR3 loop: CAWSAMSSYEQYF. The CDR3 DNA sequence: TGTGCCTGGAGTGCAATGAGCTCCTACGAGCAGTACTTC.

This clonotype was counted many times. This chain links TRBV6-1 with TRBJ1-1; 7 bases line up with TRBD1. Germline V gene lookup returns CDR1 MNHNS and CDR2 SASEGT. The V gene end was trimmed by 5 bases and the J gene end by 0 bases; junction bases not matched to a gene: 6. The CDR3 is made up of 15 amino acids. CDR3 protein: CASSLGQSLNTEAFF. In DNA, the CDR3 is TGTGCCAGCAGTTTGGGACAGAGCTTGAACACTGAAGCTTTCTTT.

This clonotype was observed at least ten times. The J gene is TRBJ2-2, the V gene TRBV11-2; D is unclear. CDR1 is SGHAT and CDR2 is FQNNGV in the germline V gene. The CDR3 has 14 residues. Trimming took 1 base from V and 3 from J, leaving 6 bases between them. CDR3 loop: CASSLGAHTGELFF. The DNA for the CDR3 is TGTGCCAGCAGCTTAGGAGCCCACACCGGGGAGCTGTTTTTT.

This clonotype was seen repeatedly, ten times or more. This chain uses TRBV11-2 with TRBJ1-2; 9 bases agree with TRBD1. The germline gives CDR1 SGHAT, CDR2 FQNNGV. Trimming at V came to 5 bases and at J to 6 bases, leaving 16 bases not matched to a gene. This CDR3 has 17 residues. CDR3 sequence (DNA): TGTGCCAGCAGCCCTGGGACAGGGTCCGCAGTCGTCGATGGCTACACCTTC. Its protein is CASSPGTGSAVVDGYTF. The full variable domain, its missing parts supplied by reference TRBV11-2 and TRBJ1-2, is EAGVAQSPRYKIIEKRQSVAFWCNPISGHATLYWYQQILGQGPKLLIQFQNNGVVDDSQLPKDRFSAERLKGVDSTLKIQPAKLEDSAVYLCASSPGTGSAVVDGYTFGSGTRLTVV.

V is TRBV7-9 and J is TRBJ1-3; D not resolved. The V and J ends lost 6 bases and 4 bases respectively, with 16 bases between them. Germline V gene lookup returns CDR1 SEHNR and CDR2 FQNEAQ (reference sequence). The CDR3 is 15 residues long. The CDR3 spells CASRPEEGAGNTIYF. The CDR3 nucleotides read TGTGCCAGCAGGCCGGAGGAGGGAGCAGGAAACACCATATATTTT.

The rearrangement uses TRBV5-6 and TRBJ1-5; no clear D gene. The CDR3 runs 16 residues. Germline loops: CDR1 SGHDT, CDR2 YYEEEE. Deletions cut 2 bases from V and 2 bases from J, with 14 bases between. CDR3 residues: CASSFGGLLGNQPQHF. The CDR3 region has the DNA TGTGCCAGCAGCTTCGGTGGGCTCTTGGGCAATCAGCCCCAGCATTTT.

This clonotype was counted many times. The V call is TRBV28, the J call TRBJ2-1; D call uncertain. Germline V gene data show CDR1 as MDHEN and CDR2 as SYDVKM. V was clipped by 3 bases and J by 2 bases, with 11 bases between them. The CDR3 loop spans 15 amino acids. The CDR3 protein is CASSFAHMTYNEQFF. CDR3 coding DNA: TGTGCCAGCAGTTTTGCCCACATGACCTACAATGAGCAGTTCTTC.

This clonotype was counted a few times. CDR3 bases: TGCGCCAGCAGCCAAGAGGCGGGCGCCAAAAACATTCAGTACTTC. Amino acid sequence: CASSQEAGAKNIQYF. The V gene is TRBV4-3, the J gene TRBJ2-4; perhaps TRBD2 as D (5 bases). CDR1 and CDR2 (germline): LGHNA, YSLEER. CDR3 length: 15 amino acids. Trimming removed 0 bases at V and 1 base at J, with 7 bases between.

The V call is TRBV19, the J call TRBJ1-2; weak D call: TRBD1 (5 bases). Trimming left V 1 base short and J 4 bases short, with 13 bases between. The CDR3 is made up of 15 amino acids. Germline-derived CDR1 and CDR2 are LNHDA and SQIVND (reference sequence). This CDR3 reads CASSIGQGGGYGYTF. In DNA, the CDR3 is TGTGCCAGTAGTATAGGGCAGGGAGGCGGCTATGGCTACACCTTC.

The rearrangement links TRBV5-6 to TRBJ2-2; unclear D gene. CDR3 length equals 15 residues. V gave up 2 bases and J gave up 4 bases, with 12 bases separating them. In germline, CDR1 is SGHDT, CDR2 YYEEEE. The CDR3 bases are TGTGCCAGCAGCTTAGGACCCAGGATCACCGGGGAGCTGTTTTTT. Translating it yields CASSLGPRITGELFF. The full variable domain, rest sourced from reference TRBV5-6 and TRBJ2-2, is DAGVTQSPTHLIKTRGQQVTLRCSPKSGHDTVSWYQQALGQGPQFIFQYYEEEERQRGNFPDRFSGHQFPNYSSELNVNALLLGDSALYLCASSLGPRITGELFFGEGSRLTVL.

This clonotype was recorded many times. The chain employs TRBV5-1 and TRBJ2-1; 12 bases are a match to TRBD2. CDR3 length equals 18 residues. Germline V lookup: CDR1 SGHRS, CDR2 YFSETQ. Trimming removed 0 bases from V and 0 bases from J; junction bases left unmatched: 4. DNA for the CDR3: TGCGCCAGCAGCTTGGATGCTAGCGGGAGGGCCTCCTACAATGAGCAGTTCTTC. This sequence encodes CASSLDASGRASYNEQFF.

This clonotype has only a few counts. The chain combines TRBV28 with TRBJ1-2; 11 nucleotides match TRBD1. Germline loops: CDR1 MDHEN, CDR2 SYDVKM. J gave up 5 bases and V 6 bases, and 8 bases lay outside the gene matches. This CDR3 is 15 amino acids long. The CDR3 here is CASSRGQGEWYGYTF. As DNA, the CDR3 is TGTGCCAGCAGCCGGGGACAGGGGGAATGGTATGGCTACACCTTC.

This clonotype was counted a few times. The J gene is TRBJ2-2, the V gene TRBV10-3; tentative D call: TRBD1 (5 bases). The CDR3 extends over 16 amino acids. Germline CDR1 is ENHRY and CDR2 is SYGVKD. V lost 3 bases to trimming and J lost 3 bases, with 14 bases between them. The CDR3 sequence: CAISDGRGSDTGELFF. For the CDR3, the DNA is TGTGCCATCAGTGACGGAAGGGGCTCGGACACCGGGGAGCTGTTTTTT.

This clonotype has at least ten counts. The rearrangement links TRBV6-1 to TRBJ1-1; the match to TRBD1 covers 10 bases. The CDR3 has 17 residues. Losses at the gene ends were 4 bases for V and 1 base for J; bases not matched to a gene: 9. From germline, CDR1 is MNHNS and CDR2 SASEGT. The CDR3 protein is CASSARTGGTWNTEAFF. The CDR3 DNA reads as TGTGCCAGCAGTGCTCGGACAGGGGGGACGTGGAACACTGAAGCTTTCTTT.

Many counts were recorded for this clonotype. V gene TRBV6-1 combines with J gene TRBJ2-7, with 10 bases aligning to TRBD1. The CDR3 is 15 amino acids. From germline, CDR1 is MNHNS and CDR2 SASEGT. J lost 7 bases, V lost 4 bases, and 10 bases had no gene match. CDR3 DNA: TGTGCCAGCAGTGGAGAGACAGGGGGCGTGGATGAGCAGTACTTC. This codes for CASSGETGGVDEQYF.

The CDR3 loop reads CASSLDYRQGARYEQYF. CDR3 in DNA: TGTGCCAGCAGCTTAGACTATCGACAGGGGGCGCGATACGAGCAGTACTTC. The chain is built from TRBV7-9 and TRBJ2-7; 10 bases line up with TRBD1. CDR1 SEHNR and CDR2 FQNEAQ come from the germline V gene (reference sequence). J was trimmed by 4 bases and V by 1 base; bases with no gene match: 10. The CDR3 sequence is 17 residues long.

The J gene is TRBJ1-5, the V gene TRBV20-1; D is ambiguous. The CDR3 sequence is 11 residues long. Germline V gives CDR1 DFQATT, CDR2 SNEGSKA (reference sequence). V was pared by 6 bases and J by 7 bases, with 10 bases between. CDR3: CSAGEDQPQHF. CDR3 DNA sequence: TGCAGTGCGGGAGAAGACCAGCCCCAGCATTTT.

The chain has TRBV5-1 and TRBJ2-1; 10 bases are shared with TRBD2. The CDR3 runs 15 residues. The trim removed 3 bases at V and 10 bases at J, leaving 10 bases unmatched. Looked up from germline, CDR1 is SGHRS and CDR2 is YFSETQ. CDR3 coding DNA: TGCGCCAGCAGCTCCCTAGCGGGGGCTGGTCGGGAGCAGTTCTTC. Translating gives CASSSLAGAGREQFF.

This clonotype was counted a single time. CDR3 amino acids: CSARDGGANTGELFF. CDR3 DNA: TGCAGTGCTAGAGACGGGGGGGCGAACACCGGGGAGCTGTTTTTT. The chain recombines TRBV20-1 with TRBJ2-2, with 8 bases aligning to TRBD2. The CDR3 is 15 residues long. J lost 0 bases, V lost 0 bases, and 0 bases had no gene match. Germline lookup yields CDR1 DFQATT and CDR2 SNEGSKA (reference sequence).

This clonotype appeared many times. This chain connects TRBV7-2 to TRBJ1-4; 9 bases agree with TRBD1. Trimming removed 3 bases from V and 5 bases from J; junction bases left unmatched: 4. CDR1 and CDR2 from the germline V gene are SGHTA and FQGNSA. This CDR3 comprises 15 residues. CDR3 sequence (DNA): TGTGCCAGCAGCTTCTCCGGGACAGGGAATGAAAAACTGTTTTTT. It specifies CASSFSGTGNEKLFF.